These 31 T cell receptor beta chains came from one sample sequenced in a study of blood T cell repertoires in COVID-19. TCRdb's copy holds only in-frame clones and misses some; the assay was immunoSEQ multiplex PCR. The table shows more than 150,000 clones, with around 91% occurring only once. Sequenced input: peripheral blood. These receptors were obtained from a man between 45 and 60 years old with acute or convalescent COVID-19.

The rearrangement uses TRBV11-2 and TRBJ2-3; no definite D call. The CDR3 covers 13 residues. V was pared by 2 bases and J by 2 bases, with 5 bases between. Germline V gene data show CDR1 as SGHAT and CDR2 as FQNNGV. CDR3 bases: TGTGCCAGCAGCTTACTAAACACAGATACGCAGTATTTT. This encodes CASSLLNTDTQYF.

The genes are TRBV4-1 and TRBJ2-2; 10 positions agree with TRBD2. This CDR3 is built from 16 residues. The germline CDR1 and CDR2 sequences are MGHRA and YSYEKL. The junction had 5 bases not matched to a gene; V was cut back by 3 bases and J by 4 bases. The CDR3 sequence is CASSQVLAGPTGELFF. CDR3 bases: TGCGCCAGCAGCCAGGTACTAGCGGGACCCACCGGGGAGCTGTTTTTT.

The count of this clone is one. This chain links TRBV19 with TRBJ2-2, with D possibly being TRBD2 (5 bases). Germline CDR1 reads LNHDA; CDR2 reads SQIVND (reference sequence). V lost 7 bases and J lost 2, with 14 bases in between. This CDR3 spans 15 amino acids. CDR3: CASTTGNINTGELFF. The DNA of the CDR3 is TGTGCCAGTACCACGGGGAACATTAACACCGGGGAGCTGTTTTTT.

The DNA of the CDR3 is TGCGCCAGCAGCAGAACTAGCGGGGGAACCAACACCGGGGAGCTGTTTTTT. Amino acids: CASSRTSGGTNTGELFF. V and J are TRBV5-1 and TRBJ2-2, with 11 bases aligning to TRBD2. Germline values: CDR1 SGHRS, CDR2 YFSETQ. This CDR3 is built from 17 residues. V lost 4 bases to trimming and J lost 2 bases; unmatched junction nucleotides: 7. Supplemented by reference TRBV5-1 and TRBJ2-2, the full variable domain reads KAGVTQTPRYLIKTRGQQVTLSCSPISGHRSVSWYQQTPGQGLQFLFEYFSETQRNKGNFPGRFSGRQFSNSRSEMNVSTLELGDSALYLCASSRTSGGTNTGELFFGEGSRLTVL.

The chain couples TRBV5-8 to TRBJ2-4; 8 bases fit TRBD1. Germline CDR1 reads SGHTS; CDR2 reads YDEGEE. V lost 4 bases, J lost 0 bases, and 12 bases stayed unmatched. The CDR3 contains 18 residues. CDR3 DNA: TGTGCCAGCAGCAAGGGACAGGTGCTGGCCCTAGCCAAAAACATTCAGTACTTC. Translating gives CASSKGQVLALAKNIQYF.

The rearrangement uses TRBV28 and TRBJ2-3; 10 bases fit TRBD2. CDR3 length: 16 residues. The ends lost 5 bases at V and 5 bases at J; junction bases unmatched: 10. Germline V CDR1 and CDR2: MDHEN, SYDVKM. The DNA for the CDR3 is TGTGCCAGCAGTCTAGCGGGAGTTCTTAGGGGAGATACGCAGTATTTT. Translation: CASSLAGVLRGDTQYF.

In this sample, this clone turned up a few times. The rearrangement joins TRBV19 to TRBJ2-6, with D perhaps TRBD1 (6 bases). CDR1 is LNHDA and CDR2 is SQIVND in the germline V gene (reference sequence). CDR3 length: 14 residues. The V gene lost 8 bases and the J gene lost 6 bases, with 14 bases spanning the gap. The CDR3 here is CASGDRLQANVLTF. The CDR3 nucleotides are TGTGCCAGTGGCGACAGGTTACAGGCCAACGTCCTGACTTTC.

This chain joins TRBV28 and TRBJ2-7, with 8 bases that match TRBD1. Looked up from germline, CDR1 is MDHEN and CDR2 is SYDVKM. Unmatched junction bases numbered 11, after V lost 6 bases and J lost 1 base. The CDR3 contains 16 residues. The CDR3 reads CASSRLGQGHSYEQYF. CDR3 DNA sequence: TGTGCCAGCAGCCGCCTCGGACAGGGACATTCCTACGAGCAGTACTTC.

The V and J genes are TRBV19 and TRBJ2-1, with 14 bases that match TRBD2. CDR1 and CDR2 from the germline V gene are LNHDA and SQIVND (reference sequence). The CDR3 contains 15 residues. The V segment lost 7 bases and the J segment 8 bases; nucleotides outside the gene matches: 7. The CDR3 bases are TGTGCCAGTAAAAAGGGGACTAGCGGGAGTGATGAGCAGTTCTTC. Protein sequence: CASKKGTSGSDEQFF.

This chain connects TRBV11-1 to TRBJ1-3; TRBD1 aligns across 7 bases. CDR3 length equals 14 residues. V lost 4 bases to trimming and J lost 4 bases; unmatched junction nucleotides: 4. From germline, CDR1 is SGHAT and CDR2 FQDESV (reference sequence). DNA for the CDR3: TGTGCCAGCAGCTCGACAGGGCTCGGAAACACCATATATTTT. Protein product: CASSSTGLGNTIYF.

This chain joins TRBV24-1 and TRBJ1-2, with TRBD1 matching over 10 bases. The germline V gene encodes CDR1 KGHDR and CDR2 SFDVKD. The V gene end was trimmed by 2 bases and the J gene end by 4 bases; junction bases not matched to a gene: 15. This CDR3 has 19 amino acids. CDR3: CATSDSKGQGSSRLYGYTF. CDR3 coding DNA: TGTGCCACCAGTGATTCCAAGGGACAGGGGTCCTCCCGCCTCTATGGCTACACCTTC.

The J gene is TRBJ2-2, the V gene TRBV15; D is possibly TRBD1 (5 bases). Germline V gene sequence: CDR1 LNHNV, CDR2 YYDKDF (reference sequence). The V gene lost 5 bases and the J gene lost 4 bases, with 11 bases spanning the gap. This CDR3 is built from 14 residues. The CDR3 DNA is TGTGCCACCAGCGCCGACAGAAGCACCGGGGAGCTGTTTTTT. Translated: CATSADRSTGELFF.

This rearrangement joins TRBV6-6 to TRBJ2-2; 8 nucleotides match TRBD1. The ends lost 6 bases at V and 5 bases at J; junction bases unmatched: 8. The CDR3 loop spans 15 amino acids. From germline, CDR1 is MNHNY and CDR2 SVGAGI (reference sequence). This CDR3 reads CASSLRDRRTGELFF. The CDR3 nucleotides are TGTGCCAGCAGCCTACGGGACAGGCGGACCGGGGAGCTGTTTTTT.

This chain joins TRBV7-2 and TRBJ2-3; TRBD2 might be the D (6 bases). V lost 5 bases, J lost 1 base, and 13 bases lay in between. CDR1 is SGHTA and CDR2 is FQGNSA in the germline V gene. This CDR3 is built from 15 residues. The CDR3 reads CASSPWGDRTDTQYF. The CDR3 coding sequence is TGTGCCAGCAGCCCCTGGGGGGACCGCACAGATACGCAGTATTTT.

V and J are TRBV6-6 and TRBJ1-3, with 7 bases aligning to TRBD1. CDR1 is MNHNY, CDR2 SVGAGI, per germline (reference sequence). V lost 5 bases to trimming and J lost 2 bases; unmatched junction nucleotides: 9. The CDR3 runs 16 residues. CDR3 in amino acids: CASSRQGTLAGNTIYF. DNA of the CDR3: TGTGCCAGCAGTCGACAGGGAACCTTGGCTGGAAACACCATATATTTT.

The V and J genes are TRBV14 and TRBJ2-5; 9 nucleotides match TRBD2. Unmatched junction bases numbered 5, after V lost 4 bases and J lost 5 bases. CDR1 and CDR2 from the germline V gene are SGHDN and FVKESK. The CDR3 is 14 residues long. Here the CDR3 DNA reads TGTGCCAGCAGCCCCGGACTAGCGAGGGAGACCCAGTACTTC. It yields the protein CASSPGLARETQYF.

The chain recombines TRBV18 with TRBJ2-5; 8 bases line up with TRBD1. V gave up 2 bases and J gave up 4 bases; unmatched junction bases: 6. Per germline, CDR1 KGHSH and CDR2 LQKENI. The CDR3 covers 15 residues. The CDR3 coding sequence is TGTGCCAGCTCACCAGAGGCAGGGGGCGCAGAGACCCAGTACTTC. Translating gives CASSPEAGGAETQYF.

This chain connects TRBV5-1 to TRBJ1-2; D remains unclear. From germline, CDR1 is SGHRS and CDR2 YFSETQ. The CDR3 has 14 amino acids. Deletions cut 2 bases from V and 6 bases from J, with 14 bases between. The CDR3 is CASSFPTDGDGYTF. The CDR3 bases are TGCGCCAGCAGCTTCCCTACCGACGGAGATGGCTACACCTTC.

This CDR3 reads CASSYWGQGTGELFF. CDR3 bases: TGTGCCAGCAGTTACTGGGGACAGGGCACCGGGGAGCTGTTTTTT. The chain has TRBV6-5 and TRBJ2-2; 9 bases line up with TRBD1. The V segment lost 1 base and the J segment 4 bases; nucleotides outside the gene matches: 1. The CDR3 runs 15 residues. CDR1 is MNHEY, CDR2 SVGAGI, per germline.

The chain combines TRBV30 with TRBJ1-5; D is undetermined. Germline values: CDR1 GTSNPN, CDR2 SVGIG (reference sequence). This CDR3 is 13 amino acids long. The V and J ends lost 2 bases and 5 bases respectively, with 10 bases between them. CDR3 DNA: TGTGCCTGGAGTCCGGGTCCGGATCAGCCCCAGCATTTT. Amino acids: CAWSPGPDQPQHF.

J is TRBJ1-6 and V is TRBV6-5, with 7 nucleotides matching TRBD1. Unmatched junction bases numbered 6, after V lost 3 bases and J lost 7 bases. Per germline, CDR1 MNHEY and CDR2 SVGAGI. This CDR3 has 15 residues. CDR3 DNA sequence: TGTGCCAGCAGTTATATAGGGGGCGGGAATTCACCCCTCCACTTT. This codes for CASSYIGGGNSPLHF.

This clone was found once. The CDR3 here is CASSLEGQLNSPLHF. The CDR3 DNA follows: TGTGCCAGCAGTCTTGAAGGACAGCTTAATTCACCCCTCCACTTT. The chain joins TRBV6-5 to TRBJ1-6, with TRBD1 as a possible D gene (6 bases). V was cut by 5 bases and J by 6 bases, with 14 bases left in between. Per germline, CDR1 MNHEY and CDR2 SVGAGI. The CDR3 extends over 15 amino acids.

CDR3 in amino acids: CASSSGQAGKLFF. CDR3 DNA sequence: TGTGCCAGCAGCTCGGGACAGGCAGGAAAACTGTTTTTT. This chain uses TRBV5-8 with TRBJ1-4; 8 nucleotides agree with TRBD1. V lost 3 bases, J lost 10 bases, and 5 bases stayed unmatched. Germline lookup yields CDR1 SGHTS and CDR2 YDEGEE. The CDR3 has 13 amino acids.

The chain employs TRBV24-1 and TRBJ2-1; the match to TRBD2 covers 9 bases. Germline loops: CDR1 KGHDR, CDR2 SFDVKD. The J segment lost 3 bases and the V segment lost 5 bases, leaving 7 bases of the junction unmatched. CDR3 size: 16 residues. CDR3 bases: TGTGCCACCAGTGGTAGACGGCGGGAGGGCTACAATGAGCAGTTCTTC. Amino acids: CATSGRRREGYNEQFF.

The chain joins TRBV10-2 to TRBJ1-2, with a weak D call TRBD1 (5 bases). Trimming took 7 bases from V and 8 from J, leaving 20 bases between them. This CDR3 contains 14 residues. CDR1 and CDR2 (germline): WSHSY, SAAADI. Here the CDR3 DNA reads TGCGCCAGCACCCACCTCAGGCAGGGTACGGGCTACACCTTC. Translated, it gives CASTHLRQGTGYTF.

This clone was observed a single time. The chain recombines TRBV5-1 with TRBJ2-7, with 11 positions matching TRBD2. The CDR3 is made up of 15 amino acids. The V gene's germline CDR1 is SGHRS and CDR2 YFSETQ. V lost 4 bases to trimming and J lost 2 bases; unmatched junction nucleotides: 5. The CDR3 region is CASSMTSGEPYEQYF. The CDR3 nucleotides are TGCGCCAGCAGCATGACTAGCGGGGAACCCTACGAGCAGTACTTC. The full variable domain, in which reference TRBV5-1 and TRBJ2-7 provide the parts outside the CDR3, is KAGVTQTPRYLIKTRGQQVTLSCSPISGHRSVSWYQQTPGQGLQFLFEYFSETQRNKGNFPGRFSGRQFSNSRSEMNVSTLELGDSALYLCASSMTSGEPYEQYFGPGTRLTVT.

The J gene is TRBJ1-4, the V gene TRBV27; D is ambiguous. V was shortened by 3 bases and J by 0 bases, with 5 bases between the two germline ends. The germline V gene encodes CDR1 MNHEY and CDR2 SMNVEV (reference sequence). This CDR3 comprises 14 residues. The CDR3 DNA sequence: TGTGCCAGCAGTTTCACAGCAACTAATGAAAAACTGTTTTTT. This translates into CASSFTATNEKLFF.

CDR3 sequence reads: CASSPPRGLAKNIQYF. The CDR3 bases are TGTGCCAGCAGCCCCCCCAGGGGTTTAGCCAAAAACATTCAGTACTTC. The J gene is TRBJ2-4, the V gene TRBV7-9; D perhaps matches TRBD1 (6 bases). The germline V and J ends were trimmed by 5 bases and 0 bases, with 14 bases remaining between them. Germline V gene data show CDR1 as SEHNR and CDR2 as FQNEAQ (reference sequence). The CDR3 runs 16 residues. The full variable domain, in which reference TRBV7-9 and TRBJ2-4 provide the parts outside the CDR3, is DTGVSQNPRHKITKRGQNVTFRCDPISEHNRLYWYRQTLGQGPEFLTYFQNEAQLEKSRLLSDRFSAERPKGSFSTLEIQRTEQGDSAMYLCASSPPRGLAKNIQYFGAGTRLSVL.

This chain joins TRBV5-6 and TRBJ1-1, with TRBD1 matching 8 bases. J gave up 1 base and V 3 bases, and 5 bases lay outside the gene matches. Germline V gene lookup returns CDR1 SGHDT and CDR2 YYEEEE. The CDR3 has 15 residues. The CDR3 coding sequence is TGTGCCAGCAGCTCCTTGGACAGGGAGAACACTGAAGCTTTCTTT. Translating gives CASSSLDRENTEAFF.

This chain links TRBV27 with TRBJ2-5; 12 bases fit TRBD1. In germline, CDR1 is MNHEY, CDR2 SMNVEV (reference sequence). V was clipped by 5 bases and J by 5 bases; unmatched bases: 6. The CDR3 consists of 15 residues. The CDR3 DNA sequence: TGTGCCAGCAGTCCGGGACAGGGGGCTCGTGAGACCCAGTACTTC. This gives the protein CASSPGQGARETQYF.

Here the CDR3 DNA reads TGTGCCAGCAGCTTACCGAGGGCAAGTAATGAAAAACTGTTTTTT. Translation: CASSLPRASNEKLFF. The V and J genes are TRBV7-9 and TRBJ1-4; D not certain. In germline, CDR1 is SEHNR, CDR2 FQNEAQ (reference sequence). Trimming took 2 bases from V and 4 from J, leaving 11 bases between them. This CDR3 comprises 15 residues.